This passage covers 26 T cell receptor beta chains from one sample sequenced in a study of cytomegalovirus exposure and HLA in healthy donors. The PCR made use of 60 Vbeta and 13 Jbeta primers. Clones were sequenced by immunoSEQ multiplex PCR, and TCRdb holds only the in-frame ones, with some missing. The table lists some 170,000 clones, under 85% of them singletons, with about 2.5% in the top ten. The source material was PBMCs. The receptors come from a human donor in good health.

Turning to this clone: The final CDR3 position lacks the conserved phenylalanine or tryptophan, pointing to a likely read error. V gene TRBV9 combines with J gene TRBJ2-3; the match to TRBD2 covers 7 bases. Germline CDR1 reads SGDLS; CDR2 reads YYNGEE. The junction had 8 bases not matched to a gene; V was cut back by 4 bases and J by 0 bases. This CDR3 region has 16 residues. CDR3 coding DNA: TGTGCCAGCAGCCTCCTCGGACTAGGGAGCACAGATACGCAGTATGTT. Translation: CASSLLGLGSTDTQYV.

The chain employs TRBV4-1 and TRBJ1-5, with 7 bases matching TRBD1. The CDR3 length is 15 residues. With 7 bases clipped from V and 1 base from J, the junction kept 7 bases outside the gene matches. Germline CDR1 reads MGHRA; CDR2 reads YSYEKL. The CDR3 region is CASTSGGISNQPQHF. The CDR3, as DNA: TGCGCCAGCACCTCAGGGGGGATAAGCAATCAGCCCCAGCATTTT.

The chain's CDR3 is CASSYGQYEQYF. The CDR3 nucleotides read TGTGCCAGTAGTTACGGACAGTACGAGCAGTACTTC. This chain joins TRBV19 and TRBJ2-7; the D gene is possibly TRBD1 (6 bases). The CDR3 has 12 residues. V was trimmed by 5 bases and J by 4 bases, leaving 9 bases between them. Germline values: CDR1 LNHDA, CDR2 SQIVND (reference sequence).

The genes are TRBV28 and TRBJ1-1; D possibly corresponds to TRBD1 (5 bases). The germline CDR1 and CDR2 sequences are MDHEN and SYDVKM. V lost 7 bases to trimming and J lost 11 bases, with 20 bases between them. The CDR3 runs to 13 residues. The CDR3 coding sequence is TGTGCCAGCAATGCTGCGGTGGGGGGTGTTGCTTTCTTT. It encodes CASNAAVGGVAFF.

The CDR3 protein is CASSLSRGQGVNEKLFF. DNA of the CDR3: TGTGCCAGCAGCTTATCTCGAGGACAGGGTGTAAATGAAAAACTGTTTTTT. The chain employs TRBV7-9 and TRBJ1-4; 8 nucleotides match TRBD1. The CDR3 runs to 17 residues. Trimming took 2 bases from V and 5 from J; bases not matched to a gene: 10. Germline V lookup: CDR1 SEHNR, CDR2 FQNEAQ (reference sequence).

This chain links TRBV6-6 with TRBJ2-2; D ambiguous. Germline V CDR1 and CDR2: MNHNY, SVGAGI (reference sequence). V was clipped by 5 bases and J by 2 bases, with 9 bases between them. This CDR3 spans 14 amino acids. The CDR3 protein is CASSPGPNTGELFF. The CDR3 DNA reads as TGTGCCAGCAGTCCGGGTCCAAACACCGGGGAGCTGTTTTTT.

V gene TRBV9 combines with J gene TRBJ1-4; 9 nucleotides agree with TRBD1. This CDR3 contains 18 residues. After removal of 4 bases from V and 7 bases from J, the junction contained 17 bases not matched to a gene. From germline, CDR1 is SGDLS and CDR2 YYNGEE. The CDR3: CASSPLLLHGTGPEKLFF. In DNA form, the CDR3 reads TGTGCCAGCAGCCCCTTACTATTGCACGGGACAGGGCCTGAAAAACTGTTTTTT.

This clone appeared a few times. V is TRBV4-1 and J is TRBJ1-5; 10 positions agree with TRBD1. The CDR3 extends over 17 amino acids. Germline V CDR1 and CDR2: MGHRA, YSYEKL. V was clipped by 1 base and J by 7 bases; unmatched bases: 10. The CDR3 region is CASSQVGTGASWQPQHF. For the CDR3, the DNA is TGCGCCAGCAGCCAAGTAGGGACAGGGGCGTCGTGGCAGCCCCAGCATTTT.

The V gene is TRBV20-1, the J gene TRBJ2-1; D is uncertain. Per the germline V gene, CDR1 is DFQATT and CDR2 is SNEGSKA (reference sequence). V lost 5 bases to trimming and J lost 7 bases, with 9 bases between them. The CDR3 runs 11 residues. The CDR3 DNA is TGCAGTGCTTTACCCGGGAATGAGCAGTTCTTC. It translates to CSALPGNEQFF.

V and J are TRBV19 and TRBJ2-7; D might be TRBD2 (6 bases). V was pared by 5 bases and J by 6 bases, with 17 bases between. Germline V gives CDR1 LNHDA, CDR2 SQIVND (reference sequence). CDR3 length: 14 residues. The CDR3 protein is CASSPSAVQTEQYF. The CDR3, as DNA: TGTGCCAGTAGTCCTAGCGCGGTTCAGACCGAGCAGTACTTC.

J is TRBJ2-5 and V is TRBV5-1; no reliable D call. Trimming stripped 2 bases from V and 1 base from J, with 6 bases between. The CDR3 runs 13 residues. Germline assignment: CDR1 SGHRS and CDR2 YFSETQ. CDR3 protein: CASSLTVQETQYF. The CDR3 DNA sequence: TGCGCCAGCAGCTTAACAGTCCAAGAGACCCAGTACTTC.

This chain joins TRBV5-4 and TRBJ2-7, with 11 positions matching TRBD2. Germline lookup yields CDR1 SGHNT and CDR2 YYREEE (reference sequence). The CDR3 extends over 15 amino acids. After removal of 0 bases from V and 5 bases from J, the junction contained 4 bases not matched to a gene. The CDR3 DNA reads TGTGCCAGCAGCTTGGCGGGACTAGCGGTTGACGAGCAGTACTTC. Its protein is CASSLAGLAVDEQYF. The full variable domain, its missing parts supplied by reference TRBV5-4 and TRBJ2-7, is ETGVTQSPTHLIKTRGQQVTLRCSSQSGHNTVSWYQQALGQGPQFIFQYYREEENGRGNFPPRFSGLQFPNYSSELNVNALELDDSALYLCASSLAGLAVDEQYFGPGTRLTVT.

This sequence joins TRBV5-4 and TRBJ2-4; 7 bases fit TRBD1. V was clipped by 0 bases and J by 9 bases; unmatched bases: 6. CDR1 is SGHNT and CDR2 is YYREEE in the germline V gene (reference sequence). The CDR3 is 14 amino acids. Here the CDR3 reads CASSLDWDRSIQYF. The CDR3 DNA follows: TGTGCCAGCAGCTTGGATTGGGACAGAAGCATTCAGTACTTC.

The V and J genes are TRBV2 and TRBJ2-3; TRBD2 aligns across 15 bases. The CDR3 runs to 17 residues. The V gene's germline CDR1 is SNHLY and CDR2 FYNNEI. J gave up 7 bases and V 6 bases, and 11 bases lay outside the gene matches. In DNA form, the CDR3 reads TGTGCCAGCAGAGATACAGAAGGGACTAGCGGGGGGAATACGCAGTATTTT. Translating it yields CASRDTEGTSGGNTQYF.

The genes are TRBV4-1 and TRBJ1-5; D remains ambiguous. Germline V lookup: CDR1 MGHRA, CDR2 YSYEKL. V was shortened by 1 base and J by 4 bases, with 11 bases between the two germline ends. The CDR3 runs to 15 residues. The CDR3 region is CASSQVYTVNQPQHF. The DNA of the CDR3 is TGCGCCAGCAGCCAAGTATACACAGTTAATCAGCCCCAGCATTTT.

J is TRBJ1-1 and V is TRBV7-9; TRBD1 agrees at 10 bases. CDR3 length: 14 amino acids. Germline V gene lookup returns CDR1 SEHNR and CDR2 FQNEAQ (reference sequence). J lost 11 bases, V lost 5 bases, and 11 bases had no gene match. CDR3 region: CASSPGQGVCDAFF. CDR3 bases: TGTGCCAGCAGCCCTGGACAGGGGGTTTGTGACGCTTTCTTT.

This clone came up a few times. The V call is TRBV7-2, the J call TRBJ1-4; TRBD1 matches at 9 bases. The junction had 7 bases not matched to a gene; V was cut back by 5 bases and J by 3 bases. CDR3 length equals 16 residues. The germline V gene encodes CDR1 SGHTA and CDR2 FQGNSA. CDR3 DNA: TGTGCCAGCAGCGCGAACAGGGGGCTCTCTAATGAAAAACTGTTTTTT. Its translation: CASSANRGLSNEKLFF.

The chain employs TRBV5-1 and TRBJ1-2, with D possibly being TRBD1 (5 bases). Looked up from germline, CDR1 is SGHRS and CDR2 is YFSETQ. This CDR3 has 18 residues. V lost 4 bases and J lost 2, with 24 bases in between. CDR3 region: CASSPNVVNLDTNYGYTF. The CDR3 region has the DNA TGCGCCAGCAGCCCAAACGTCGTCAATCTGGACACAAACTATGGCTACACCTTC.

This chain links TRBV7-3 with TRBJ2-6; D might be TRBD2 (5 bases). Germline V gives CDR1 SGHTA, CDR2 FQGTGA. Between the trimmed V and J ends, which lost 1 base and 1 base, there was a span of 11 bases. This CDR3 is built from 17 residues. The CDR3 bases are TGTGCCAGCAGCTTAATGGCGGGTGGTTCTGGGGCCAACGTCCTGACTTTC. Residues: CASSLMAGGSGANVLTF. Full variable domain (remainder filled in from reference TRBV7-3 and TRBJ2-6): GAGVSQTPSNKVTEKGKYVELRCDPISGHTALYWYRQSLGQGPEFLIYFQGTGAADDSGLPNDRFFAVRPEGSVSTLKIQRTERGDSAVYLCASSLMAGGSGANVLTFGAGSRLTVL.

The chain carries TRBV25-1 and TRBJ1-3, with 7 positions matching TRBD1. Germline-derived CDR1 and CDR2 are MGHDK and SYGVNS. The V gene end was trimmed by 3 bases and the J gene end by 5 bases; junction bases not matched to a gene: 7. The CDR3 is made up of 15 amino acids. The CDR3 spells CASSDPTGARNTIYF. CDR3 bases: TGTGCCAGCAGTGACCCTACAGGGGCGAGAAACACCATATATTTT. The whole variable domain, remainder taken from reference TRBV25-1 and TRBJ1-3, is EADIYQTPRYLVIGTGKKITLECSQTMGHDKMYWYQQDPGMELHLIHYSYGVNSTEKGDLSSESTVSRIRTEHFPLTLESARPSHTSQYLCASSDPTGARNTIYFGEGSWLTVV.

The chain joins TRBV4-1 to TRBJ2-1; D might be TRBD1 (5 bases). Trimming took 0 bases from V and 9 from J, leaving 12 bases between them. The CDR3 runs 14 residues. CDR1 and CDR2 (germline): MGHRA, YSYEKL. In nucleotides, the CDR3 is TGCGCCAGCAGCCAAGATGGGGCGTCAGGTGAGCAGTTCTTC. It yields the protein CASSQDGASGEQFF.

This clone was seen a single time. The chain links TRBV30 to TRBJ1-6, with TRBD1 matching 9 bases. After removal of 7 bases from V and 3 bases from J, the junction contained 4 bases not matched to a gene. CDR3 length: 14 residues. Looked up from germline, CDR1 is GTSNPN and CDR2 is SVGIG (reference sequence). CDR3 loop: CASGQGNYNSPLHF. CDR3 sequence (DNA): TGTGCCTCGGGACAGGGTAACTATAATTCACCCCTCCACTTT.

The chain uses TRBV6-5 and TRBJ1-2; maybe TRBD1 (5 bases). V was shortened by 8 bases and J by 4 bases, with 20 bases between the two germline ends. Germline V gene sequence: CDR1 MNHEY, CDR2 SVGAGI. The CDR3 is made up of 15 amino acids. The CDR3 spells CASVELRGLGYGYTF. CDR3 nucleotide sequence: TGTGCCAGCGTAGAACTTAGGGGCTTGGGCTATGGCTACACCTTC.

J is TRBJ2-3 and V is TRBV6-1, with 10 bases identical to TRBD2. J gave up 0 bases and V 4 bases, and 7 bases lay outside the gene matches. The CDR3 runs 17 residues. Germline V lookup: CDR1 MNHNS, CDR2 SASEGT. The CDR3 DNA reads TGTGCCAGCAGTGCGTCTAGCGGGGGTACTAGCACAGATACGCAGTATTTT. This codes for CASSASSGGTSTDTQYF.

The chain links TRBV10-3 to TRBJ2-7, with D perhaps TRBD1 (6 bases). This CDR3 region has 13 residues. Deletions cut 8 bases from V and 3 bases from J, with 14 bases between. CDR1 ENHRY and CDR2 SYGVKD come from the germline V gene. CDR3 sequence: CAIGQPGYYEQYF. The CDR3 bases are TGTGCCATCGGACAGCCGGGGTACTACGAGCAGTACTTC.

The chain links TRBV5-1 to TRBJ1-3, with 10 bases aligning to TRBD1. The CDR3 has 15 amino acids. V shed 4 bases, J shed 4 bases, and the junction held 5 bases outside the gene matches. CDR1 is SGHRS and CDR2 is YFSETQ in the germline V gene. This chain's CDR3 is CASSPGQGTGNTIYF. The CDR3, as DNA: TGCGCCAGCAGCCCGGGACAGGGGACAGGAAACACCATATATTTT.